The entry below gives a single T cell receptor beta chain sequence along with its context. The antigen is not known. In the PCR, 60 Vbeta and 13 Jbeta primers were used. Only in-frame clones appear in the TCRdb table, and some are missing; sequencing was by immunoSEQ multiplex PCR. The data hold 100,000 to 120,000 clones, with more than 70% observed a single time. This sample was taken from a study of cytomegalovirus exposure and HLA in healthy donors. CDR1 is SGHDT, CDR2 YYEEEE, per germline. This CDR3 comprises 15 residues. Trimming cost V 0 bases and J 3 bases; bases outside gene matches: 2. Study-wide findings and caveats: For most TCR beta V segments, an earlier analysis put the productive rate at about 87% or about 30% of the time. A missense variant in DCLRE1C was later tied to TCR beta V- and J-gene trimming.

The TCR sequence derives from a man aged 25-40 years in good health and CMV-seronegative. Sequenced sample: PBMCs. V usage is TRBV5-6 and J usage is TRBJ1-4, with 7 bases lining up with TRBD1. CDR3: CASSLAGTANEKLFF. In nucleotides, the CDR3 is TGTGCCAGCAGCTTGGCCGGGACAGCTAATGAAAAACTGTTTTTT.